The source of this T cell receptor beta chain is a study of response to subunit inactivated influenza vaccine. At least ten counts were recorded for this clonotype. Antigen unknown. Regarding the study as a whole: It was the authors' suggestion that each seasonal influenza vaccination recruits few new T cells.

Per germline, CDR1 SEHNR and CDR2 FQNEAQ (reference sequence). Trimming took 4 bases from V and 7 from J, leaving 13 bases between them. The CDR3 has 14 amino acids. A single record per CDR3 protein comes from TCRdb applying MiXCR to the RT-PCR reads. This sample carries a few hundred thousand distinct CDR3 sequences, 21% of them seen once, and the ten largest clones take roughly 10%. The source was PBMCs from blood, collected less than 22 months after vaccination. The source is a man aged 45 to 70 who received an inactivated influenza vaccine. V is TRBV7-9 and J is TRBJ1-4, with D unclear. CDR3 amino acids: CASSYTAYSEKLFF. For the CDR3, the DNA is TGTGCCAGCAGCTACACAGCGTATAGTGAAAAACTGTTTTTT.